This T cell receptor beta chain was identified in a study of identical twins. TCRdb independently ran MiXCR on the 5' RACE reads; one entry per CDR3 protein. The table includes 570,000 or so distinct CDR3 sequences, more than 9% detected once. This clonotype was seen more than once but under ten times. Separately, the same data were catalogued under a study of yellow fever vaccine responses in identical twins.

This TCR derives from a woman aged 18-29 years in good health. Sequenced material: PBMCs.

This CDR3 reads CASTLGTSGNTGELFF. CDR3 sequence (DNA): TGTGCCAGCACGCTAGGGACTAGCGGAAACACCGGGGAGCTGTTTTTT. The chain is built from TRBV6-2 or TRBV6-3 and TRBJ2-2; 11 positions match TRBD2. Unmatched junction bases numbered 6, after V lost 7 bases and J lost 2 bases. Germline assignment: CDR1 MNHEY and CDR2 SVGEGT. This CDR3 has 16 residues.